These T cell receptor beta chains were read from a single sample in a study of blood T cell repertoires in COVID-19. Clones were sequenced by immunoSEQ multiplex PCR, and TCRdb holds only the in-frame ones, with some missing. The table shows approximately 44,000 clones, with roughly 85% occurring only once. Sequencing was done on a sample of peripheral blood. These receptors were collected from a man between 60 and 75 years old with acute or convalescent COVID-19. CDR3s leave out the opening cysteine and the closing phenylalanine or tryptophan. Clone size, where shown, is once, few, many, or a class for clones that have expanded.

J	V	size	CDR3
TRBJ1-2	TRBV5-1	.	ASSLYGTGEHGYT
TRBJ1-1	TRBV30	.	AWSDRGTLWAEAF
TRBJ2-7	TRBV6-6	once	ASSSRGRGSSYEQY
TRBJ2-7	TRBV10-2	.	ASSPGTGDRWQY
TRBJ1-2	TRBV28	once	ASREQRSSYRGYT
TRBJ1-1	TRBV4-2	.	ASSQELEAF
TRBJ1-5	TRBV30	.	AWSRTGGEQPQH
TRBJ2-2	TRBV24-1	.	ATAGLAGELF
TRBJ1-5	TRBV7-2	.	ASSPDRGEQPQH
TRBJ2-7	TRBV6-2/TRBV6-3	.	ASSYGAGAYEQY
TRBJ2-7	TRBV6-6	.	ASRLSEGVHEQY
TRBJ2-2	TRBV5-6	.	ASSLGQGGYDTGELF
TRBJ2-3	TRBV7-2	.	ASSLPSRGGTQY
TRBJ2-3	TRBV12-5	.	ASVPSGGRDTQY
TRBJ1-2	TRBV6-5	.	ASTRDRGQDGYT
TRBJ1-2	TRBV4-1	.	ASRPFGDSRYGYT
TRBJ1-2	TRBV13	.	ASSLEGASIHGYT
TRBJ1-1	TRBV13	.	ASSLQGDTEAF
TRBJ1-1	TRBV7-8	few	ASSRGRGGEAF
TRBJ2-7	TRBV28	.	ASNPGQGVYEQY
TRBJ2-1	TRBV27	once	ASSLQMYNEQF
TRBJ2-5	TRBV6-2/TRBV6-3	.	ASSQGETQY
TRBJ1-2	TRBV21-1	.	ASSKGTERGYT
TRBJ1-3	TRBV3-1/TRBV3-2	.	ASSRRDSPSVYVGNTIY
TRBJ1-2	TRBV2	.	ASSGGELYGYT
TRBJ1-1	TRBV2	.	ASLFILNTEAF
TRBJ2-5	TRBV7-7	.	ASSPRREQETQY
TRBJ2-1	TRBV7-8	few	ASSSSGGTYNEQF
TRBJ2-1	TRBV11-2	once	ASSYLEGLAWNEQF
TRBJ2-5	TRBV13	.	ASSRSPAGGFLETQY
TRBJ1-3	TRBV9	few	ASSVGSGDTIY
TRBJ2-1	TRBV9	.	ASSETSGGVSEQF
TRBJ2-4	TRBV6-5	.	ASSYSGDINIQY
TRBJ2-2	TRBV4-2	.	ASSQDQWRGGPTGELF
TRBJ1-2	TRBV5-4	.	ASSLAGLYGYT
TRBJ1-4	TRBV10-1	.	ASSKQGNEKLF
TRBJ2-6	TRBV4-3	.	ASSQETNPYSGANVLT
TRBJ2-7	TRBV13	.	ASSLGRLGGLTRDRGTYEQY
TRBJ1-5	TRBV25-1	few	ASSEAGAVAQH
TRBJ2-7	TRBV14	.	ASSQGGIGYEQY
TRBJ1-5	TRBV5-4	.	ASSLQGYSNQPQH
TRBJ2-3	TRBV29-1	.	SVARQGFADTQY
TRBJ1-3	TRBV9	.	ASSVGHSSGNTIY
TRBJ2-5	TRBV9	.	ASSIGTGYQETQY
TRBJ2-1	TRBV3-1/TRBV3-2	.	ASSHDGSSYNEQF
TRBJ2-7	TRBV10-2	.	ASVRLAGYEQY
TRBJ2-2	TRBV24-1	.	ATSETGGEPGELF
TRBJ1-2	TRBV6-2/TRBV6-3	.	ASSPPGFGYT
TRBJ2-1	TRBV6-2/TRBV6-3	.	ASSYPSGGLDNEQF
TRBJ1-2	TRBV27	.	ASRQTGANRYGYT
TRBJ2-3	TRBV12-2	.	ASRLDPASGGETDTQY
TRBJ2-3	TRBV3-1/TRBV3-2	.	ASSPGGGWDTQY
TRBJ2-5	TRBV9	.	ASSVAGGQETQY